Listed below are T cell receptor beta chains from one sample, sequenced in a study of human T cells and chemical hapten exposure. In TCRdb, the RACE reads were re-called with MiXCR into one record per CDR3 protein. Of some 90,000 distinct CDR3 sequences in the sample, around 8.8% were seen once. Sample: whole blood. The receptors originated from a female donor in good health. Some clones in this sample may be carry-over from other donors' samples. CDR3s include the opening cysteine and the closing phenylalanine or tryptophan. The D gene is left open where the match is weak. Some rows have no size entry. The others give once, few or many, or a class for an expanded clone.

V: TRBV5-1
size: few
J: TRBJ1-5
D: TRBD1
CDR3: CASSSQGREPQHF
DNA: TGCGCCAGCAGCTCACAGGGGAGAGAGCCCCAGCATTTT

V: TRBV7-2
size: -
J: TRBJ1-6
D: -
CDR3: CASSLAWKANSPLHF
DNA: TGTGCCAGCAGCTTAGCCTGGAAAGCTAATTCACCCCTCCACTTT

V: TRBV13
size: many
J: TRBJ2-1
D: -
CDR3: CASSLGRGTYNEQFF
DNA: TGTGCCAGCAGCTTAGGTAGGGGTACCTACAATGAGCAGTTCTTC

V: TRBV9
size: few
J: TRBJ1-2
D: -
CDR3: CASSEPAASSYGYTF
DNA: TGTGCCAGCAGCGAACCCGCCGCCAGTAGCTATGGCTACACCTTC

V: TRBV29-1
size: many
J: TRBJ2-5
D: -
CDR3: CSVVTAEPPHQETQYF
DNA: TGCAGCGTCGTAACAGCGGAACCACCCCACCAAGAGACCCAGTACTTC

V: TRBV18
size: many
J: TRBJ2-7
D: -
CDR3: CASSPGQDGYSYEQYF
DNA: TGTGCCAGCTCACCAGGGCAGGACGGTTACTCCTACGAGCAGTACTTC

V: TRBV6-2/TRBV6-3
size: -
J: TRBJ2-2
D: TRBD2
CDR3: CASRLAGEAGELFF
DNA: TGTGCCAGCAGACTAGCGGGAGAGGCCGGGGAGCTGTTTTTT

V: TRBV3-1
size: -
J: TRBJ2-1
D: TRBD2
CDR3: CASSRLAGEQFF
DNA: TGTGCCAGCAGCCGACTAGCTGGGGAGCAGTTCTTC

V: TRBV7-9
size: -
J: TRBJ2-5
D: TRBD1
CDR3: CASSRTGGEETQYF
DNA: TGTGCCAGCAGCCGAACAGGGGGCGAAGAGACCCAGTACTTC

V: TRBV9
size: -
J: TRBJ2-5
D: TRBD1
CDR3: CASSVVAQGAISGETQYF
DNA: TGTGCCAGCAGCGTAGTGGCCCAGGGGGCGATAAGTGGTGAGACCCAGTACTTC

V: TRBV2
size: -
J: TRBJ1-4
D: TRBD1
CDR3: CASSNPGQGINNEKLFF
DNA: TGTGCCAGCAGTAATCCGGGACAGGGGATAAATAATGAAAAACTGTTTTTT

V: TRBV7-2
size: many
J: TRBJ2-1
D: TRBD2
CDR3: CASSFPGLAGGINEQFF
DNA: TGTGCCAGCAGCTTCCCGGGACTAGCGGGAGGTATTAATGAGCAGTTCTTC

V: TRBV27
size: -
J: TRBJ2-1
D: -
CDR3: CASPIPPGAYNEQFF
DNA: TGTGCCAGTCCTATTCCCCCGGGAGCTTACAATGAGCAGTTCTTC

V: TRBV28
size: -
J: TRBJ2-7
D: TRBD2
CDR3: CASSALAEFEQYF
DNA: TGTGCCAGCTCTGCCCTAGCGGAATTCGAGCAGTACTTC

V: TRBV5-6
size: many
J: TRBJ2-1
D: -
CDR3: CASSRDLNEFF
DNA: TGTGCCAGCAGTCGGGACCTCAACGAGTTCTTC

V: TRBV25-1
size: many
J: TRBJ1-4
D: -
CDR3: CASSAGGATNEKLFF
DNA: TGTGCCAGCAGTGCAGGCGGTGCAACTAATGAAAAACTGTTTTTT

V: TRBV2
size: few
J: TRBJ2-7
D: -
CDR3: CASSDRDYEQYF
DNA: TGTGCCAGCAGTGACAGGGACTACGAGCAGTACTTC

V: TRBV18
size: -
J: TRBJ2-3
D: -
CDR3: CASSSFSPPDTQYF
DNA: TGTGCCAGCTCATCCTTTAGTCCCCCAGATACGCAGTATTTT

V: TRBV3-1
size: many
J: TRBJ2-7
D: TRBD2
CDR3: CASSLGTSYEQYF
DNA: TGTGCCAGCAGCCTGGGGACTAGCTACGAGCAGTACTTC

V: TRBV9
size: -
J: TRBJ1-4
D: -
CDR3: CASSGTGATNEKLFF
DNA: TGTGCCAGCAGCGGAACAGGAGCAACTAATGAAAAACTGTTTTTT

V: TRBV6-2/TRBV6-3
size: many
J: TRBJ2-3
D: TRBD2
CDR3: CASSAAGTSGRRADTQYF
DNA: TGTGCCAGCAGTGCCGCCGGGACTAGCGGGAGACGCGCAGATACGCAGTATTTT

V: TRBV20-1
size: many
J: TRBJ2-1
D: TRBD2
CDR3: CSARETSGTHNEQFF
DNA: TGCAGTGCTAGAGAGACTAGCGGGACCCACAATGAGCAGTTCTTC

V: TRBV7-3
size: -
J: TRBJ2-7
D: TRBD1
CDR3: CASSLGQGRAYEQYF
DNA: TGTGCCAGCAGCTTAGGACAGGGGCGGGCGTACGAGCAGTACTTC

V: TRBV28
size: few
J: TRBJ1-2
D: -
CDR3: CASSLPPYGYTF
DNA: TGTGCCAGCAGTTTACCTCCTTATGGCTACACCTTC

V: TRBV7-2
size: many
J: TRBJ1-2
D: -
CDR3: CASTLPGFRNYGYTF
DNA: TGTGCCAGCACACTACCGGGGTTTCGAAACTATGGCTACACCTTC

V: TRBV6-1
size: many
J: TRBJ1-6
D: -
CDR3: CASSEYNSPLHF
DNA: TGTGCCAGCAGTGAATATAATTCACCCCTCCACTTT

V: TRBV28
size: many
J: TRBJ2-5
D: -
CDR3: CASSRIHQETQYF
DNA: TGTGCCAGCAGCCGAATCCACCAAGAGACCCAGTACTTC

V: TRBV18
size: many
J: TRBJ1-1
D: -
CDR3: CASSPPVQGWVQDPNTEAFF
DNA: TGTGCCAGCTCACCACCGGTACAGGGATGGGTCCAAGACCCGAACACTGAAGCTTTCTTT

V: TRBV2
size: many
J: TRBJ2-7
D: -
CDR3: CASSDAGEQYF
DNA: TGTGCCAGCAGTGACGCTGGCGAGCAGTACTTC

V: TRBV28
size: few
J: TRBJ2-1
D: -
CDR3: CASRRLVGSYNEQFF
DNA: TGTGCCAGCAGACGGCTAGTTGGGTCCTACAATGAGCAGTTCTTC

V: TRBV6-6
size: many
J: TRBJ2-1
D: -
CDR3: CASSDRIGNLNEQFF
DNA: TGTGCCAGCAGTGATAGGATAGGAAACCTCAATGAGCAGTTCTTC

V: TRBV2
size: many
J: TRBJ2-3
D: -
CDR3: CASSESTDTQYF
DNA: TGTGCCAGCAGTGAAAGCACAGATACGCAGTATTTT

V: TRBV20-1
size: many
J: TRBJ2-2
D: TRBD2
CDR3: CSAREPLAGYTGELFF
DNA: TGCAGTGCTAGAGAACCACTAGCGGGGTACACCGGGGAGCTGTTTTTT

V: TRBV5-4
size: -
J: TRBJ1-1
D: -
CDR3: CASTHALGTNTEAFF
DNA: TGTGCCAGCACCCATGCCCTGGGCACGAACACTGAAGCTTTCTTT

V: TRBV20-1
size: many
J: TRBJ2-7
D: -
CDR3: CSAGGRIGEQYF
DNA: TGCAGTGCCGGGGGGCGCATCGGGGAGCAGTACTTC

V: TRBV28
size: -
J: TRBJ1-1
D: -
CDR3: CASSVAGPVPEAFF
DNA: TGTGCCAGCAGTGTCGCCGGACCGGTCCCTGAAGCTTTCTTT

V: TRBV7-2
size: many
J: TRBJ2-7
D: -
CDR3: CASSIPGLTYEQYF
DNA: TGTGCCAGCAGTATACCGGGCCTGACCTACGAGCAGTACTTC